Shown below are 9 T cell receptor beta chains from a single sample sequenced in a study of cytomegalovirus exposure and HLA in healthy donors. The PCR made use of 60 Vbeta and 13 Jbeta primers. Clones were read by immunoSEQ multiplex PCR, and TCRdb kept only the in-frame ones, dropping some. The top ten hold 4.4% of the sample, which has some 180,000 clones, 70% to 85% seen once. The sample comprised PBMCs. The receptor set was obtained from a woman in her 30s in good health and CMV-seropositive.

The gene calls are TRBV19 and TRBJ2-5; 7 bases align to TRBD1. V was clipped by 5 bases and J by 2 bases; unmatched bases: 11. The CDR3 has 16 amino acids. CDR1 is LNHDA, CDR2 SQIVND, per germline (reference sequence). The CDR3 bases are TGTGCCAGTAGTCGTTCGGACAGGAATCCGCAAGAGACCCAGTACTTC. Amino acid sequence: CASSRSDRNPQETQYF.

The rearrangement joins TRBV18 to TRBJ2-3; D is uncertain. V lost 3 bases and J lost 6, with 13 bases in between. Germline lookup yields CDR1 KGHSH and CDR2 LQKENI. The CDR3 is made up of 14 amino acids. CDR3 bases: TGTGCCAGCTCACCTTCAGTAACCCCGGATACGCAGTATTTT. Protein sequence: CASSPSVTPDTQYF.

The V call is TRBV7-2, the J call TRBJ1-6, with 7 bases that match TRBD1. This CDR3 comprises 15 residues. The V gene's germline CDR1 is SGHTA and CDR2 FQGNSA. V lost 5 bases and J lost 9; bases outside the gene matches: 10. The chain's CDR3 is CASSIRQGGGSPLHF. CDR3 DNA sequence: TGTGCCAGCAGCATAAGGCAGGGGGGCGGTTCACCCCTCCACTTT.

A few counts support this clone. The CDR3 nucleotides are TGCGCCAGCAGCCCCGGGGGGGGTTTTGAGCAGTTCTTC. Its protein product is CASSPGGGFEQFF. J is TRBJ2-1 and V is TRBV4-3, with 8 nucleotides matching TRBD2. CDR3 size: 13 residues. The V segment lost 4 bases and the J segment 9 bases; nucleotides outside the gene matches: 5. Germline CDR1 reads LGHNA; CDR2 reads YSLEER.

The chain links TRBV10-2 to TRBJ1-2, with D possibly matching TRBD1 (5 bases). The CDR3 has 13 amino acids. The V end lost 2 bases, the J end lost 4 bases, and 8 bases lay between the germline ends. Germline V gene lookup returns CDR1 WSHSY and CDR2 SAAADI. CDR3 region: CASSEGGSYGYTF. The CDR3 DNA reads TGCGCCAGCAGTGAGGGGGGGTCCTATGGCTACACCTTC.

CDR3 in amino acids: CASSSPSRGSYEQYF. CDR3 DNA: TGTGCCAGCAGCTCCCCGAGTCGCGGGAGCTACGAGCAGTACTTC. The chain carries TRBV11-3 and TRBJ2-7; TRBD2 matches at 7 bases. The CDR3 runs to 15 residues. The V gene end was trimmed by 4 bases and the J gene end by 3 bases; junction bases not matched to a gene: 9. CDR1 and CDR2 (germline): SGHNT, YENEEA.

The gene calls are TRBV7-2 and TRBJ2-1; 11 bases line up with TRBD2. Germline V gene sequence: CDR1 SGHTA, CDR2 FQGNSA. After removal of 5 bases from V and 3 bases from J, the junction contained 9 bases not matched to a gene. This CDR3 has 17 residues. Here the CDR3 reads CASSPRTSGRDYNEQFF. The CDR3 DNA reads TGTGCCAGCAGCCCCAGGACTAGCGGGCGCGACTACAATGAGCAGTTCTTC.

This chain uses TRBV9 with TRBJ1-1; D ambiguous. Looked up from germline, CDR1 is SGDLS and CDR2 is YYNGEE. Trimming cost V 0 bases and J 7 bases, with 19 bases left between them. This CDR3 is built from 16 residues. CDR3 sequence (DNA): TGTGCCAGCAGCGTAGCTGAGGGCCGGACGGTTGATGAAGCTTTCTTT. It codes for CASSVAEGRTVDEAFF.

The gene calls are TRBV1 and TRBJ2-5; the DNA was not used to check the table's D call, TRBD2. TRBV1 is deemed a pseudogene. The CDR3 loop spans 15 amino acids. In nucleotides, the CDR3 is TGCACCAGCAGCCAAGTAGCGGGAGGTCGAAAGACCCAGTACTTC. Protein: CTSSQVAGGRKTQYF.